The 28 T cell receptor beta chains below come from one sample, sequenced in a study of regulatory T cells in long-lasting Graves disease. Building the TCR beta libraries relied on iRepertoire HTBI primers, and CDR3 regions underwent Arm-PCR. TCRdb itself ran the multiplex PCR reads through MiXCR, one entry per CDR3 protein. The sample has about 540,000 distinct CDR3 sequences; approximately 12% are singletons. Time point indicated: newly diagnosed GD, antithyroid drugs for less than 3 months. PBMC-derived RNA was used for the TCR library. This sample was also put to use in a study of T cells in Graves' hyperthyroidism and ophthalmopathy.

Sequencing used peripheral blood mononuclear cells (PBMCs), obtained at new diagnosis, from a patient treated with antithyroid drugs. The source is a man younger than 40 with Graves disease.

The CDR3 spells CASSQDFEYVFEQYF. The CDR3 DNA is TGTGCCAGCAGCCAAGACTTCGAGTATGTGTTCGAGCAGTACTTC. The chain is built from TRBV11-3 and TRBJ2-7; no clear D. Trimming pared 5 bases from V and 6 bases from J, leaving 20 bases between. The CDR3 is 15 residues long. Germline V gene data show CDR1 as SGHNT and CDR2 as YENEEA.

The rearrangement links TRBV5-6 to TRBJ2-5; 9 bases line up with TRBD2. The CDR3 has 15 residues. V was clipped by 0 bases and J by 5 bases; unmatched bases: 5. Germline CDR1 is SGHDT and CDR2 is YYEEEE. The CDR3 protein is CASSLGLAGAETQYF. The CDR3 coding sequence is TGTGCCAGCAGCTTGGGATTAGCGGGGGCGGAGACCCAGTACTTC.

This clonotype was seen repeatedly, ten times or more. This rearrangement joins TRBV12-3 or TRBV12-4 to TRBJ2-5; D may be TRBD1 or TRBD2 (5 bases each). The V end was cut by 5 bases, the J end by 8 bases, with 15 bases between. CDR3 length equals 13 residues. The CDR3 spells CASSLGTRGTQYF. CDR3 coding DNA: TGTGCCAGCAGTCTCGGGACCAGAGGAACCCAGTACTTC.

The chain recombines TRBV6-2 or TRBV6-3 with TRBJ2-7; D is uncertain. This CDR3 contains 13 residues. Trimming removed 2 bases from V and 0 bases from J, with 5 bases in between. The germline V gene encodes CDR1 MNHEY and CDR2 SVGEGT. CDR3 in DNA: TGTGCCAGCAGTTACGCCAACTCCTACGAGCAGTACTTC. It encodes CASSYANSYEQYF.

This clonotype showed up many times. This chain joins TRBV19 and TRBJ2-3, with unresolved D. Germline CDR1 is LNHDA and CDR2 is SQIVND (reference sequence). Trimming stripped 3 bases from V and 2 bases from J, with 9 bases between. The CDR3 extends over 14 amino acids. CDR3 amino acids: CASSMGAATDTQYF. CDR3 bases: TGTGCCAGTAGTATGGGCGCGGCCACAGATACGCAGTATTTT.

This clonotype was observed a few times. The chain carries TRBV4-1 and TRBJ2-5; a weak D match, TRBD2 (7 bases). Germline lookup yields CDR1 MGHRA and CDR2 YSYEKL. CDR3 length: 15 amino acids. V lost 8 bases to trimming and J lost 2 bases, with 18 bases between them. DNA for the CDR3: TGCGCCAGCGCACGGGGGGCGGCCCCTCAAGAGACCCAGTACTTC. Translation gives CASARGAAPQETQYF.

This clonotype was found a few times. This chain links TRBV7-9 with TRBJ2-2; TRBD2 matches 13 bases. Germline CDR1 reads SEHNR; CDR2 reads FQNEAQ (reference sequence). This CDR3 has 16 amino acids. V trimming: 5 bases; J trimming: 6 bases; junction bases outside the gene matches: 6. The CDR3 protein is CASSKGLAGAPGELFF. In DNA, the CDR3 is TGTGCCAGCAGCAAAGGACTAGCGGGAGCGCCCGGGGAGCTGTTTTTT.

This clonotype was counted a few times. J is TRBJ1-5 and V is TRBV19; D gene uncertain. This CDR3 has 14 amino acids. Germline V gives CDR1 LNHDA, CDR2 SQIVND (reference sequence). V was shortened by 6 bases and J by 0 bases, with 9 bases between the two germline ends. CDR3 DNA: TGTGCCAGTAGCGTCGTGGCTAGCAATCAGCCCCAGCATTTT. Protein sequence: CASSVVASNQPQHF.

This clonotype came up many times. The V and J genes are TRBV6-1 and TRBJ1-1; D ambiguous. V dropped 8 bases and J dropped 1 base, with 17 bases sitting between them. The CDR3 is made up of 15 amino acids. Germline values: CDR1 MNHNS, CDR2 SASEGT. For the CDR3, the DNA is TGTGCCAGCTCCCCCTTTTCGCGCCAGAACACTGAAGCTTTCTTT. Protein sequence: CASSPFSRQNTEAFF.

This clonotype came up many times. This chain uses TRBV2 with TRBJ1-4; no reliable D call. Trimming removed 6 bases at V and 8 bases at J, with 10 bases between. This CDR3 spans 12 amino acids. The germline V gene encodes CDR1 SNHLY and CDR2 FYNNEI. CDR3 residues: CASSTDREKLFF. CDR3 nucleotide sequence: TGTGCCAGCAGCACCGACCGGGAAAAACTGTTTTTT. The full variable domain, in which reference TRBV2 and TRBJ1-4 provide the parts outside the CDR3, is EPEVTQTPSHQVTQMGQEVILRCVPISNHLYFYWYRQILGQKVEFLVSFYNNEISEKSEIFDDQFSVERPDGSNFTLKIRSTKLEDSAMYFCASSTDREKLFFGSGTQLSVL.

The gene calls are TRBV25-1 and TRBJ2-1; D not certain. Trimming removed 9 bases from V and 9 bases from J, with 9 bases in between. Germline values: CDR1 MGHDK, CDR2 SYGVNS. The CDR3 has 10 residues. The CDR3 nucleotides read TGTGCCAGTGGAGCTGGTGAGCAGTTCTTC. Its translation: CASGAGEQFF.

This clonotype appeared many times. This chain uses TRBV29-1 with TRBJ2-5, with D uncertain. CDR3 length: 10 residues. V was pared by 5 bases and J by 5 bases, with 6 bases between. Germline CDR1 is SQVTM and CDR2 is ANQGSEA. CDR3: CSVRTETQYF. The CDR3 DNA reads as TGCAGCGTTCGGACGGAGACCCAGTACTTC.

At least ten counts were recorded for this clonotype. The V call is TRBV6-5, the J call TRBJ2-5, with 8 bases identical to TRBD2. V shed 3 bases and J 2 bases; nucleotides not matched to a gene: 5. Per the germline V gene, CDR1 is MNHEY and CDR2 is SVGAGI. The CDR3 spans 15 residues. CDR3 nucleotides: TGTGCCAGCAGTTATGTTCCGGGAGGGCAAGAGACCCAGTACTTC. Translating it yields CASSYVPGGQETQYF.

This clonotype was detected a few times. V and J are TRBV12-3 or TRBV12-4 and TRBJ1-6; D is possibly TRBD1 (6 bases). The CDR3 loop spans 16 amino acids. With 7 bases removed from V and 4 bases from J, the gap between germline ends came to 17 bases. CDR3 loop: CASTRTASLYNSPLHF. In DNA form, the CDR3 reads TGTGCCAGCACCCGGACAGCGAGTCTTTATAATTCACCCCTCCACTTT.

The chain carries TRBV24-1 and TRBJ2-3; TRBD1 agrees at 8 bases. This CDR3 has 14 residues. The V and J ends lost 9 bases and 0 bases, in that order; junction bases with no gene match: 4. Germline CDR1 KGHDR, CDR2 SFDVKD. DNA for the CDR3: TGTGCCACCGGTCGGACAGGGAGCACAGATACGCAGTATTTT. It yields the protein CATGRTGSTDTQYF.

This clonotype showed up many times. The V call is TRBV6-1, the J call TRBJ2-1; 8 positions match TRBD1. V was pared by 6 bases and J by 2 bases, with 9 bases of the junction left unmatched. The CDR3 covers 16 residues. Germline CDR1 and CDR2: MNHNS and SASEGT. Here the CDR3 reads CASRRKPGQAYNEQFF. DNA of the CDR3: TGTGCCAGCAGAAGAAAGCCGGGACAGGCCTACAATGAGCAGTTCTTC.

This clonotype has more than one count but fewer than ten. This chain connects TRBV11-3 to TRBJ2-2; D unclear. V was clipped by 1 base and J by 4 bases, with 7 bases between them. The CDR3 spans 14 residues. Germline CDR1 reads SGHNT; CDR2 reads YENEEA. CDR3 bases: TGTGCCAGCAGCTTAGGAGTAATCACCGGGGAGCTGTTTTTT. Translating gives CASSLGVITGELFF.

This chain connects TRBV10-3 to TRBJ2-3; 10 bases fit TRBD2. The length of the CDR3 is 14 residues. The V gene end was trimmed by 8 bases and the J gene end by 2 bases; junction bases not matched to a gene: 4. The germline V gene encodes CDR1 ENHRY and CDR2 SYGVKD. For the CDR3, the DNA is TGTGCCATCTCACTAGCGGGGTTCACAGATACGCAGTATTTT. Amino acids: CAISLAGFTDTQYF.

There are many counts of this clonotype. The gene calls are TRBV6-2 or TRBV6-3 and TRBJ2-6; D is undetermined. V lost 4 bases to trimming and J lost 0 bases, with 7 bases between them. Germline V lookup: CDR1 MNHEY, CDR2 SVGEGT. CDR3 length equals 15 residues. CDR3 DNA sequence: TGTGCCAGCAGTTTGGGGATCTCTGGGGCCAACGTCCTGACTTTC. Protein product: CASSLGISGANVLTF.

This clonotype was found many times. The CDR3 protein is CASSLGRGYNEQFF. As DNA, the CDR3 is TGTGCCAGCAGTTTGGGTCGAGGATACAATGAGCAGTTCTTC. This rearrangement joins TRBV12-3 or TRBV12-4 to TRBJ2-1; D is unresolved. V gave up 3 bases and J gave up 4 bases, with 10 bases separating them. The CDR3 loop spans 14 amino acids.

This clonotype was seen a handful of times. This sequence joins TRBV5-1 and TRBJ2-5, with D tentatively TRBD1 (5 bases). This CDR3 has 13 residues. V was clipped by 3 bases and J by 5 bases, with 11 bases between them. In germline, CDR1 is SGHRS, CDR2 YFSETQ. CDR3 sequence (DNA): TGCGCCAGCAGCTCCCCTCCAGGGGAGACCCAGTACTTC. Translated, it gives CASSSPPGETQYF.

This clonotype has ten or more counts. CDR3 amino acids: CASSPTRTSRLSEQYF. In DNA form, the CDR3 reads TGTGCCAGCAGCCCAACTCGGACTAGCCGCTTGAGCGAGCAGTACTTC. V usage is TRBV7-9 and J usage is TRBJ2-7, with 8 bases aligning to TRBD2. The CDR3 is 16 amino acids. CDR1 and CDR2 (germline): SEHNR, FQNEAQ (reference sequence). V lost 5 bases to trimming and J lost 6 bases; unmatched junction nucleotides: 15.

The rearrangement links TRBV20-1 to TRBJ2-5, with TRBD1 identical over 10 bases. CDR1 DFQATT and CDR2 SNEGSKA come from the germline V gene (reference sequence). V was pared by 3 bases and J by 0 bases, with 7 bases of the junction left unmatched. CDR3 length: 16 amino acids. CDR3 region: CSARTGGARNQETQYF. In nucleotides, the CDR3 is TGCAGTGCTAGGACAGGGGGCGCCCGCAACCAAGAGACCCAGTACTTC.

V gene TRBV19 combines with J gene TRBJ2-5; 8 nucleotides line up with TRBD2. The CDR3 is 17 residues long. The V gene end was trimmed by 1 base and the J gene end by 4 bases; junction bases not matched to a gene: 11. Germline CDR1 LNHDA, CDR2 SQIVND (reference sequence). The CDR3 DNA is TGTGCCAGTAGTATAGTTGAGTCGGGAGGGCCACGAGAGACCCAGTACTTC. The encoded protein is CASSIVESGGPRETQYF.

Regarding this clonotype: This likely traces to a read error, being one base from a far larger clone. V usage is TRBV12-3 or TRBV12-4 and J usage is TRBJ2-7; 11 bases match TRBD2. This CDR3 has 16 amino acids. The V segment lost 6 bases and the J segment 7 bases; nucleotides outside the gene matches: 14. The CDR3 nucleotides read TGTGCCAGCAGCAACATAGCGGGAGGGCCTTACAATGAGCAGTACTTC. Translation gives CASSNIAGGPYNEQYF.

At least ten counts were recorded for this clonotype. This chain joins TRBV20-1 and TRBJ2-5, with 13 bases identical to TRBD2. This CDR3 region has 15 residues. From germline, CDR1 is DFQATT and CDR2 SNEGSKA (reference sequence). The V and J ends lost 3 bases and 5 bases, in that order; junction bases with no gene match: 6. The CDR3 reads CSASVPGLAGETQYF. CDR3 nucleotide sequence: TGCAGTGCTAGTGTGCCGGGACTAGCGGGGGAGACCCAGTACTTC.

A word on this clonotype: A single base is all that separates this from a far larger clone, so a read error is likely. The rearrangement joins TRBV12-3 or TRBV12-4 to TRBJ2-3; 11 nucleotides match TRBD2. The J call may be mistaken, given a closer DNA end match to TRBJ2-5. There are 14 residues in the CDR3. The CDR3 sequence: CASSKTSGVEAQYF. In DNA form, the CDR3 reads TGTGCCAGCAGTAAGACTAGCGGGGTGGAGGCCCAGTACTTC.

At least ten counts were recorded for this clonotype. CDR3 amino acids: CASSLPERSAQYF. CDR3 DNA sequence: TGCGCCAGCAGCTTGCCCGAGAGGAGTGCCCAGTACTTC. The J gene is TRBJ2-5, the V gene TRBV5-1; D gene unclear. The V end was cut by 1 base, the J end by 9 bases, with 13 bases between. Germline values: CDR1 SGHRS, CDR2 YFSETQ. The CDR3 runs to 13 residues.